This passage covers 20 T cell receptor beta chains from one sample sequenced in a study of cytomegalovirus exposure and HLA in healthy donors (dated by TCRdb to 2016 to 2017). The library was prepared using the immunoSEQ multiplex PCR assay. The multiplex PCR relied on a mix of 60 forward primers for TCR Vbeta segments and 13 reverse primers for TCR Jbeta segments. In its TCRdb copy, this immuneACCESS table keeps in-frame sequences only and misses some clones. Where compared with another copy, unresolved V genes explain less than half of these, and the others have no known cause. The sample table holds about 150,000 clones, of which 74% were seen once. The ten top clones hold roughly 4% of the sample. The sequenced sample consisted of PBMCs. The receptors stem from a man in his late teens or twenties in good health and CMV-seropositive.

This chain connects TRBV6-4 to TRBJ1-6; D ambiguous. CDR1 and CDR2 (germline): MRHNA, SNTAGT. The V and J ends lost 8 bases and 5 bases respectively, with 13 bases between them. CDR3 length: 14 amino acids. The CDR3 bases are TGTGCCAGCCGTAACCTAGGAGATAATTCACCCCTCCACTTT. It translates to CASRNLGDNSPLHF.

The rearrangement joins TRBV6-1 to TRBJ2-5, with 9 bases that match TRBD2. The CDR3 spans 13 residues. Germline-derived CDR1 and CDR2 are MNHNS and SASEGT. J was trimmed by 1 base and V by 10 bases; bases with no gene match: 4. This CDR3 is CATAGGVQETQYF. CDR3 coding DNA: TGTGCCACCGCGGGGGGGGTCCAAGAGACCCAGTACTTC.

In DNA form, the CDR3 reads TGTGCCAGCTCACCAACACAGGTGGCCTATGGCTACACCTTC. Its translation is CASSPTQVAYGYTF. The V call is TRBV18, the J call TRBJ1-2; D possibly corresponds to TRBD1 (5 bases). There are 14 residues in the CDR3. V was trimmed by 2 bases and J by 4 bases, leaving 11 bases between them. Germline-derived CDR1 and CDR2 are KGHSH and LQKENI. The full variable domain, in which reference TRBV18 and TRBJ1-2 provide the parts outside the CDR3, is NAGVMQNPRHLVRRRGQEARLRCSPMKGHSHVYWYRQLPEEGLKFMVYLQKENIIDESGMPKERFSAEFPKEGPSILRIQQVVRGDSAAYFCASSPTQVAYGYTFGSGTRLTVV.

This rearrangement joins TRBV4-3 to TRBJ2-7; D perhaps matches TRBD2 (6 bases). The CDR3 covers 12 residues. The V and J ends lost 4 bases and 6 bases respectively, with 10 bases between them. Germline V CDR1 and CDR2: LGHNA, YSLEER. The CDR3 bases are TGCGCCAGCAGCCGCACGCGGGGCGAGCAGTACTTC. This sequence encodes CASSRTRGEQYF.

This chain joins TRBV9 and TRBJ1-4, with TRBD1 as a possible D gene (6 bases). Trimming stripped 3 bases from V and 3 bases from J, with 18 bases between. Germline CDR1 SGDLS, CDR2 YYNGEE. The CDR3 loop spans 17 amino acids. The CDR3 is CASSAPLGGRANEKLFF. The CDR3 DNA reads as TGTGCCAGCAGCGCCCCATTGGGGGGGCGGGCTAATGAAAAACTGTTTTTT.

This chain joins TRBV7-8 and TRBJ2-3, with TRBD2 identical over 8 bases. The CDR3 has 16 residues. Germline V gene sequence: CDR1 SGHVS, CDR2 FQNEAQ. Trimming at V came to 7 bases and at J to 0 bases, leaving 9 bases not matched to a gene. The CDR3 DNA follows: TGTGCCAGCAACCTTCGGCGGGGGGCCAGCACAGATACGCAGTATTTT. Translating it yields CASNLRRGASTDTQYF.

This chain uses TRBV23-1 with TRBJ1-5, with D possibly matching TRBD1 (5 bases). TRBV23-1 falls under the ORF class, with uncertain function. Between the trimmed V and J ends, which lost 1 base and 7 bases, there was a span of 14 bases. The CDR3 has 15 residues. The CDR3 nucleotides are TGCGCCAGCAGTCAATGCCTTTGGACAATCCAGCCCCAGCATTTT. Protein: CASSQCLWTIQPQHF.

The chain recombines TRBV4-2 with TRBJ1-1; 11 nucleotides match TRBD1. CDR3 length: 17 amino acids. V gave up 1 base and J gave up 0 bases; unmatched junction bases: 4. The V gene's germline CDR1 is LGHNA and CDR2 YNFKEQ. CDR3 DNA sequence: TGTGCCAGCAGCCAAGGGACAGGGGGCCTCATGAACACTGAAGCTTTCTTT. The encoded protein is CASSQGTGGLMNTEAFF.

V usage is TRBV19 and J usage is TRBJ1-1; possible D gene TRBD1, 6 bases. V lost 8 bases, J lost 1 base, and 14 bases lay in between. Germline V gene sequence: CDR1 LNHDA, CDR2 SQIVND (reference sequence). The CDR3 covers 14 residues. CDR3 residues: CASVQGPRNTEAFF. The CDR3 DNA sequence: TGTGCCAGTGTACAGGGTCCGAGGAACACTGAAGCTTTCTTT.

The rearrangement links TRBV19 to TRBJ2-3, with a tentative D call TRBD2 (6 bases). Trimming took off 1 base at V and 1 base at J, with 9 bases between the two ends. The CDR3 sequence is 15 residues long. Germline CDR1 LNHDA, CDR2 SQIVND (reference sequence). In nucleotides, the CDR3 is TGTGCCAGTAGTATAGGAGGGACTCGCACAGATACGCAGTATTTT. Protein sequence: CASSIGGTRTDTQYF.

Concerning this clone: Distinct nucleotide sequences in the sample also encode this CDR3. The chain recombines TRBV29-1 with TRBJ1-5, with a tentative D call TRBD1 (5 bases). V was trimmed by 4 bases and J by 4 bases, leaving 8 bases between them. The germline gives CDR1 SQVTM, CDR2 ANQGSEA. This CDR3 region has 12 residues. The CDR3 sequence is CSVARDNQPQHF. CDR3 nucleotides: TGCAGCGTTGCCAGGGATAATCAGCCCCAGCATTTT.

The V call is TRBV2, the J call TRBJ2-7; TRBD1 is a possible D gene (5 bases). V shed 3 bases and J shed 2 bases, with 14 bases lying between them. This CDR3 is built from 15 residues. Germline-derived CDR1 and CDR2 are SNHLY and FYNNEI. The CDR3 DNA is TGTGCCAGCAGTGATCCGCAGGGCTGGGCCTACGAGCAGTACTTC. Its protein is CASSDPQGWAYEQYF.

The chain carries TRBV4-1 and TRBJ2-5; D unresolved. V lost 0 bases and J lost 1, with 9 bases in between. Per the germline V gene, CDR1 is MGHRA and CDR2 is YSYEKL. The CDR3 has 15 amino acids. CDR3 region: CASSQDRTVQETQYF. The CDR3 coding sequence is TGCGCCAGCAGCCAAGATCGCACAGTCCAAGAGACCCAGTACTTC.

This clone was found a few times. The genes are TRBV28 and TRBJ2-1, with 9 bases aligning to TRBD2. The germline gives CDR1 MDHEN, CDR2 SYDVKM. The CDR3 runs to 16 residues. V lost 8 bases, J lost 0 bases, and 8 bases stayed unmatched. The CDR3, as DNA: TGTGCCAGCGCGCTAGCGGGACCAAGCTCCTACAATGAGCAGTTCTTC. Protein product: CASALAGPSSYNEQFF.

The chain recombines TRBV30 with TRBJ2-1; a weak D match, TRBD1 (5 bases). Germline V gene lookup returns CDR1 GTSNPN and CDR2 SVGIG (reference sequence). V shed 0 bases and J shed 8 bases, with 20 bases lying between them. The CDR3 has 16 amino acids. The CDR3 nucleotides read TGTGCCTGGAGTGTAGGCCAGGGTTTGTCTTTGTATGAGCAGTTCTTC. Its translation is CAWSVGQGLSLYEQFF.

This chain uses TRBV20-1 with TRBJ2-1; tentative D call: TRBD1 (5 bases). Germline CDR1 is DFQATT and CDR2 is SNEGSKA (reference sequence). Trimming removed 3 bases at V and 11 bases at J, with 8 bases between. CDR3 length: 10 residues. The CDR3 DNA is TGCAGTGCTAGGGCAGGGCAGCAGTTCTTC. Encoded protein: CSARAGQQFF.

In this sample, this clone turned up a few times. CDR3 DNA: TGTGCCAGCAGTGAATCAGTCGCGGGGCTTCCCCCCAATCAGCCCCAGCATTTT. Translated, it gives CASSESVAGLPPNQPQHF. This chain joins TRBV6-1 and TRBJ1-5; tentative D call: TRBD1 (5 bases). Trimming removed 2 bases at V and 3 bases at J, with 20 bases between. Per germline, CDR1 MNHNS and CDR2 SASEGT. CDR3 length: 18 amino acids.

The rearrangement links TRBV9 to TRBJ2-7, with 10 bases matching TRBD1. The ends lost 4 bases at V and 2 bases at J; junction bases unmatched: 6. The CDR3 extends over 15 amino acids. Germline CDR1 is SGDLS and CDR2 is YYNGEE. The CDR3 DNA reads as TGTGCCAGCAGCCAGGGGACAGGGGTAACCTACGAGCAGTACTTC. Its protein is CASSQGTGVTYEQYF.

This clone has a handful of counts. The chain is built from TRBV4-2 and TRBJ2-1; D is perhaps TRBD2 (5 bases). Germline values: CDR1 LGHNA, CDR2 YNFKEQ. The CDR3 length is 14 residues. The V end was cut by 0 bases, the J end by 2 bases, with 5 bases between. The CDR3 protein is CASSQELAYNEQFF. The CDR3 DNA follows: TGTGCCAGCAGCCAAGAACTAGCCTACAATGAGCAGTTCTTC.

The V call is TRBV19, the J call TRBJ1-2; TRBD1 is a possible D gene (5 bases). Germline assignment: CDR1 LNHDA and CDR2 SQIVND (reference sequence). The CDR3 is 15 amino acids. V was pared by 3 bases and J by 4 bases, with 15 bases between. The CDR3 DNA follows: TGTGCCAGTAGTATTCCGGGGGACCCACGCTATGGCTACACCTTC. As protein: CASSIPGDPRYGYTF.